Listed below are T cell receptor beta chains from one sample, sequenced in a study of beta chain bispecific antibodies for T cell cancers. TCRdb passed the 5' RACE reads through MiXCR, listing each CDR3 protein once. The data contain 20,000 to 25,000 distinct CDR3 sequences, 2% to 2.5% of them singletons. Their antigens remain unidentified. Specimen: healthy donor T cells cultured with leukemia cells, collected from a culture containing a bispecific antibody targeting TCR Vbeta12. The origin of the receptors is a human donor in good health. Some clones in this sample may be carry-over from other donors' samples. Both conserved end residues are part of each CDR3. The order of the fields is V gene, D gene, clone size, J gene, CDR3 protein, CDR3 DNA. The D gene is left open where the match is weak. Expanded clones are given a class, and other clones once, few, many or no size at all.

TRBV11-2	TRBD2	many	TRBJ2-3	CASSHPWGLAGGGTDTQYF	TGTGCCAGCAGCCACCCTTGGGGGCTAGCGGGGGGAGGGACAGATACGCAGTATTTT
TRBV6-5	TRBD1	many	TRBJ1-6	CASTPGQIYNSPLHF	TGTGCCAGCACCCCGGGACAGATCTATAATTCACCCCTCCACTTT
TRBV15	.	once	TRBJ2-7	CATSPSSRDFEQYF	TGTGCCACCAGCCCCAGCTCCCGCGACTTCGAGCAGTACTTC
TRBV19	TRBD1	.	TRBJ2-2	CASSPPRGTGFTGELFF	TGTGCCAGTAGCCCACCTCGCGGGACAGGTTTCACCGGGGAGCTGTTTTTT
TRBV21-1	.	.	TRBJ2-7	CASSKGFIGLCEQYF	TGTGCCAGCAGCAAGGGTTTTATAGGACTCTGCGAGCAGTACTTC
TRBV20-1	.	many	TRBJ1-6	CSANPAGRSTSPLHF	TGCAGTGCAAACCCGGCGGGGCGCTCAACTTCACCCCTCCACTTT
TRBV5-1	TRBD1	.	TRBJ2-1	CATSGGSYNEQFF	TGCGCCACCTCAGGGGGCTCCTACAATGAGCAGTTCTTC
TRBV5-1	TRBD2	many	TRBJ2-1	CASSFLAGGPWNEQFF	TGCGCCAGCAGCTTCCTAGCGGGGGGGCCCTGGAATGAGCAGTTCTTC
TRBV14	.	many	TRBJ2-7	CASSQVHGGLLSYEQYF	TGTGCCAGCAGCCAAGTCCACGGGGGACTGCTCTCCTACGAGCAGTACTTC
TRBV5-1	.	many	TRBJ1-1	CASSYQSDMNTEAFF	TGCGCCAGCAGCTACCAATCAGATATGAACACTGAAGCTTTCTTT
TRBV19	TRBD2	many	TRBJ2-7	CASSMAGGDHEQYF	TGTGCCAGTAGTATGGCGGGGGGGGACCACGAGCAGTACTTC
TRBV10-1	.	many	TRBJ2-7	CASSDEGFSYEQYF	TGCGCCAGCAGTGATGAGGGATTTTCCTACGAGCAGTACTTC
TRBV30	.	many	TRBJ2-1	CAWGVNNEQFF	TGTGCCTGGGGGGTGAACAATGAGCAGTTCTTC
TRBV2	TRBD1	many	TRBJ1-2	CASSDFGQGNGYTF	TGTGCCAGCAGTGATTTCGGACAGGGGAATGGCTACACCTTC
TRBV7-6	.	many	TRBJ2-7	CASSSISGDEQYF	TGTGCCAGCAGCTCCATCTCGGGGGACGAGCAGTACTTC
TRBV27	TRBD1	many	TRBJ2-2	CASKTGGLFTGELFF	TGTGCCAGTAAGACAGGGGGTTTATTCACCGGGGAGCTGTTTTTT
TRBV5-1	.	many	TRBJ2-7	CASSLAFDEVPYEQYF	TGCGCCAGCAGCTTGGCCTTCGATGAGGTTCCCTACGAGCAGTACTTC
TRBV27	.	many	TRBJ1-5	CASSPDYSNQPQHF	TGTGCCAGCAGTCCGGATTATAGCAATCAGCCCCAGCATTTT
TRBV7-3	TRBD1	many	TRBJ1-2	CASSLTQQGVGYGYTF	TGTGCCAGCAGCTTAACGCAACAGGGGGTTGGCTATGGCTACACCTTC
TRBV7-7	TRBD1	medium-sized	TRBJ2-7	CASSPETGSYEQYF	TGTGCCAGCAGCCCCGAGACAGGGTCCTACGAGCAGTACTTC
TRBV6-5	.	many	TRBJ1-5	CASSSDRFSNQPQHF	TGTGCCAGCAGTTCGGACAGATTTAGCAATCAGCCCCAGCATTTT
TRBV7-2	.	many	TRBJ2-1	CASSYDAILRFF	TGTGCCAGCAGCTACGACGCAATTTTAAGGTTCTTC
TRBV25-1	.	many	TRBJ2-7	CASSALEETPTYEQYF	TGTGCCAGCAGTGCTTTAGAAGAGACCCCAACCTACGAGCAGTACTTC
TRBV7-2	.	medium-sized	TRBJ2-5	CASSSPPGLRQETQYF	TGTGCCAGCAGCTCACCACCGGGTCTGCGACAAGAGACCCAGTACTTC
TRBV5-4	TRBD1	many	TRBJ1-1	CASSWDRGTFLSENTEAFF	TGTGCCAGCAGTTGGGACAGGGGGACCTTCCTATCAGAGAACACTGAAGCTTTCTTT
TRBV4-1	TRBD1	many	TRBJ2-7	CASSQGGQFYEQYF	TGCGCCAGCAGCCAAGGGGGACAGTTCTACGAGCAGTACTTC
TRBV13	.	many	TRBJ2-1	CASSGGNEQFF	TGTGCCAGCAGCGGTGGCAATGAGCAGTTCTTC
TRBV6-1	TRBD1	many	TRBJ2-2	CASVPGQGTGELFF	TGTGCCAGCGTCCCGGGACAGGGGACCGGGGAGCTGTTTTTT